The entry that follows covers one T cell receptor beta chain sequence. The sample is drawn from a study of blood T cell repertoires in COVID-19. Background on the study: From the United States, Italy and Spain came samples of acute and convalescent COVID-19.

The assay was immunoSEQ multiplex PCR, and TCRdb's table has in-frame clones only and misses some. The sample consists of tens of thousands of clones, around 90% of them appearing once. The V gene's germline CDR1 is LGHDT and CDR2 YNNKEL (reference sequence). The CDR3 spans 16 residues. J gave up 7 bases and V 4 bases, and 12 bases lay outside the gene matches. The specimen was peripheral blood. The J gene is TRBJ2-7, the V gene TRBV3-1 (or the pseudogene TRBV3-2); 11 bases align to TRBD1. This TCR derives from a male donor with acute or convalescent COVID-19. The CDR3 DNA is TGTGCCAGCAGCCGAGCCAGCGGACAGGGGGCCGGGGAGCAGTACTTC. This codes for CASSRASGQGAGEQYF.